This entry lists 6 T cell receptor beta chains sequenced from one sample in a study of post-analysis software for immune sequencing data. Unique molecular identifiers tagged the TCR beta cDNA libraries. TCRdb processed the PCR reads anew with MiXCR; each CDR3 protein has one entry. The sample has almost 700,000 distinct CDR3 sequences; around 60% are singletons. Findings and caveats of the study: TRBV5-6, TRBV5-1 and TRBV20-1 belonged to a set of about five TRBV segments that were more frequent in patients than controls.

These TCRs are of unknown antigen specificity. The material sequenced was blood. The receptors were sampled from a girl aged 2-10 years with multiple sclerosis.

In this sample, this clonotype turned up a few times. This chain uses TRBV6-5 with TRBJ1-2; no clear D. Trimming left V 2 bases short and J 4 bases short, with 14 bases between. The germline CDR1 and CDR2 sequences are MNHEY and SVGAGI. This CDR3 is built from 15 residues. The CDR3, as DNA: TGTGCCAGCAGTTACGTTGGAGGGATGGGCTATGGCTACACCTTC. It yields the protein CASSYVGGMGYGYTF.

This clonotype has more than one count but fewer than ten. The DNA of the CDR3 is TGTGCCAGCAGCTTGCCGGGACAGGGGGCCGTAGGGGGGGAGCAGTTCTTC. Translation gives CASSLPGQGAVGGEQFF. The chain is built from TRBV7-3 and TRBJ2-1; 12 positions match TRBD1. The germline CDR1 and CDR2 sequences are SGHTA and FQGTGA. This CDR3 is built from 17 residues. V lost 3 bases and J lost 10; bases outside the gene matches: 13.

The V and J genes are TRBV20-1 and TRBJ2-5; D is perhaps TRBD1 or TRBD2 (7 bases each). Between the trimmed V and J ends, which lost 4 bases and 2 bases, there was a span of 14 bases. Germline CDR1 reads DFQATT; CDR2 reads SNEGSKA (reference sequence). The CDR3 spans 14 residues. In DNA form, the CDR3 reads TGCAGTGCTACCTCAGGGGGGGCTCAAGAGACCCAGTACTTC. Translation: CSATSGGAQETQYF.

J is TRBJ2-3 and V is TRBV6-5, with 7 nucleotides matching TRBD2. Germline V CDR1 and CDR2: MNHEY, SVGAGI. This CDR3 is 16 amino acids long. J lost 1 base, V lost 6 bases, and 10 bases had no gene match. The CDR3 sequence is CASRWFGRGGTDTQYF. The CDR3 nucleotides read TGTGCCAGCAGGTGGTTCGGACGGGGGGGCACAGATACGCAGTATTTT.

The V call is TRBV27, the J call TRBJ2-7; D might be TRBD2 (5 bases). Trimming shortened V by 5 bases and J by 1 base, and 12 bases separated the two germline ends. The CDR3 consists of 14 residues. Germline V gene sequence: CDR1 MNHEY, CDR2 SMNVEV (reference sequence). DNA for the CDR3: TGTGCCAGCAGTGCCAGCGGTCGATCCTACGAGCAGTACTTC. Its translation: CASSASGRSYEQYF.

This sequence joins TRBV7-9 and TRBJ2-5; D not certain. From germline, CDR1 is SEHNR and CDR2 FQNEAQ (reference sequence). The CDR3 length is 12 residues. V lost 4 bases and J lost 5, with 8 bases in between. The DNA for the CDR3 is TGTGCCAGCAGCTCTATGGGGGAGACCCAGTACTTC. Protein: CASSSMGETQYF. Based on the CDR3 plus reference TRBV7-9 and TRBJ2-5, the full variable domain is DTGVSQNPRHKITKRGQNVTFRCDPISEHNRLYWYRQTLGQGPEFLTYFQNEAQLEKSRLLSDRFSAERPKGSFSTLEIQRTEQGDSAMYLCASSSMGETQYFGPGTRLLVL.